This T cell receptor (beta chain) derives from a study of lymphopenia after photon versus proton radiotherapy. The protocol was immunoSEQ multiplex PCR, while the TCRdb copy is restricted to in-frame clones and leaves out a portion. Of about 35,000 clones listed, 90% to 95% were seen once; the top ten hold roughly 15%. Points on this clone: The antigen is not known. The germline gene is not matched at one end of the junction; a read error may be the cause.

Broader study findings: Photon-treated patients lost naive T cells and TCR diversity; proton-treated stayed stable. Post-nadir TCR diversity decline inversely tracked overall survival among those who died. After lymphocyte nadir, photon-treated repertoires showed oligoclonal expansion, especially CD8+ Temra.

The source was peripheral blood, collected from a patient treated with photon-based radiotherapy. This receptor was obtained from a man between 60 and 75 years old with cholangiocarcinoma.

The CDR3 nucleotides read TGTGCCAACAGTGTCTCGCCCGGGGGCAAGTATTTT. This encodes CANSVSPGGKYF. The rearrangement uses TRBV2 and TRBJ2-3; the D gene could be TRBD1 or TRBD2 (6 bases each). Germline V gene data show CDR1 as SNHLY and CDR2 as FYNNEI. This CDR3 has 12 amino acids.